The 12 T cell receptor beta chains below come from one sample, sequenced in a study of OX40 agonist ivuxolimab in advanced cancers. Repertoires were generated with immunoSEQ multiplex PCR, while TCRdb's copy carries only in-frame clones and drops some. The table has 65,000 to 80,000 clones, 91% seen once. Material: CD4+ or CD8+ T cells sorted from blood, obtained in a trial of the OX40 agonist ivuxolimab. Receptor source: an adult with an advanced solid tumor such as melanoma, head and neck, liver or kidney cancer.

CDR3 nucleotide sequence: TGCGCCAGCAGCCCCAATTCCCGGACAGGGGAAGGAAGCACTGAAGCTTTCTTT. Protein sequence: CASSPNSRTGEGSTEAFF. This chain links TRBV23-1 with TRBJ1-1; 9 bases agree with TRBD1. TRBV23-1 is an ORF; its function is uncertain. V dropped 6 bases and J dropped 4; count of bases not matched to a gene: 18. The CDR3 has 18 amino acids.

V gene TRBV6-1 combines with J gene TRBJ2-1, with D possibly being TRBD1 or TRBD2 (6 bases each). Germline V gene sequence: CDR1 MNHNS, CDR2 SASEGT. CDR3 length: 17 amino acids. The V end was cut by 2 bases, the J end by 1 base, with 15 bases between. CDR3 nucleotides: TGTGCCAGCAGTGAAAAGGGTCAGGGGAGGTCCTACAATGAGCAGTTCTTC. As protein: CASSEKGQGRSYNEQFF.

This rearrangement joins TRBV9 to TRBJ2-7, with D possibly being TRBD2 (6 bases). The V gene lost 4 bases and the J gene lost 5 bases, with 16 bases spanning the gap. The CDR3 length is 14 residues. Germline CDR1 SGDLS, CDR2 YYNGEE. The CDR3 DNA reads TGTGCCAGCAGCCCCGGGCGGGACTTGAACGAGCAGTACTTC. Residues: CASSPGRDLNEQYF.

This chain uses TRBV27 with TRBJ2-7; 11 nucleotides match TRBD1. V dropped 5 bases and J dropped 1; count of bases not matched to a gene: 13. The CDR3 spans 18 residues. Germline V lookup: CDR1 MNHEY, CDR2 SMNVEV (reference sequence). The CDR3 loop is CASSPGTGGGGVSYEQYF. In nucleotides, the CDR3 is TGTGCCAGCAGTCCCGGGACAGGGGGAGGGGGTGTTTCCTACGAGCAGTACTTC.

Details on this clone: Other DNA sequences in the same sample also yield this CDR3. The rearrangement links TRBV27 to TRBJ1-2; D is unclear. There are 14 residues in the CDR3. CDR1 and CDR2 (germline): MNHEY, SMNVEV (reference sequence). The V and J ends lost 4 bases and 4 bases respectively, with 13 bases between them. The CDR3 coding sequence is TGTGCCAGCAGTTACGATGCATCTGGCTATGGCTACACCTTC. Its translation: CASSYDASGYGYTF.

The genes are TRBV19 and TRBJ2-3; a possible D gene is TRBD1 (5 bases). The CDR3 covers 13 residues. Germline CDR1 LNHDA, CDR2 SQIVND (reference sequence). V was trimmed by 1 base and J by 10 bases, leaving 12 bases between them. The CDR3 bases are TGTGCCAGTAGTATAGTTTTGGACAACGCGCAGTATTTT. Amino acids: CASSIVLDNAQYF. Full variable domain (remainder filled in from reference TRBV19 and TRBJ2-3): DGGITQSPKYLFRKEGQNVTLSCEQNLNHDAMYWYRQDPGQGLRLIYYSQIVNDFQKGDIAEGYSVSREKKESFPLTVTSAQKNPTAFYLCASSIVLDNAQYFGPGTRLTVL.

The chain recombines TRBV9 with TRBJ2-5; D not certain. CDR1 is SGDLS and CDR2 is YYNGEE in the germline V gene. Between the trimmed V and J ends, which lost 4 bases and 0 bases, there was a span of 10 bases. The CDR3 has 14 residues. The CDR3 sequence: CASSLGPDQETQYF. DNA of the CDR3: TGTGCCAGCAGCCTCGGACCCGACCAAGAGACCCAGTACTTC.

The chain carries TRBV4-3 and TRBJ1-3, with D uncertain. Looked up from germline, CDR1 is LGHNA and CDR2 is YSLEER. This CDR3 region has 17 residues. V gave up 0 bases and J gave up 2 bases, with 14 bases separating them. Here the CDR3 reads CASSQDWSGITGNTIYF. The CDR3 DNA is TGCGCCAGCAGCCAAGATTGGTCAGGAATAACTGGAAACACCATATATTTT.

In nucleotides, the CDR3 is TGCGCCAGCAGCTCCGCACTAGCGGGAGGGTTCCTAGTGGGCACAGATACGCAGTATTTT. Amino acids: CASSSALAGGFLVGTDTQYF. The chain joins TRBV5-1 to TRBJ2-3, with TRBD2 matching over 13 bases. Germline trimming cut 3 bases from V and 1 base from J; bases unmatched to any gene: 14. Germline V gene data show CDR1 as SGHRS and CDR2 as YFSETQ. The CDR3 loop spans 20 amino acids. Based on the CDR3 plus reference TRBV5-1 and TRBJ2-3, the full variable domain is KAGVTQTPRYLIKTRGQQVTLSCSPISGHRSVSWYQQTPGQGLQFLFEYFSETQRNKGNFPGRFSGRQFSNSRSEMNVSTLELGDSALYLCASSSALAGGFLVGTDTQYFGPGTRLTVL.

This sequence joins TRBV11-2 and TRBJ1-5; no clear D. V was cut by 4 bases and J by 7 bases, with 11 bases left in between. The V gene's germline CDR1 is SGHAT and CDR2 FQNNGV. This CDR3 region has 13 residues. The CDR3: CASSSGDGQPQHF. The CDR3 DNA sequence: TGTGCCAGCAGCTCCGGGGATGGGCAGCCCCAGCATTTT. The full variable domain, its missing parts supplied by reference TRBV11-2 and TRBJ1-5, is EAGVAQSPRYKIIEKRQSVAFWCNPISGHATLYWYQQILGQGPKLLIQFQNNGVVDDSQLPKDRFSAERLKGVDSTLKIQPAKLEDSAVYLCASSSGDGQPQHFGDGTRLSIL.

The chain uses TRBV28 and TRBJ2-1; D might be TRBD2 (5 bases). The CDR3 is 15 amino acids. V lost 4 bases and J 4 bases, leaving 14 bases between the germline ends. CDR1 and CDR2 from the germline V gene are MDHEN and SYDVKM. CDR3 sequence reads: CASSSMREYYNEQFF. DNA for the CDR3: TGTGCCAGCAGTTCTATGAGGGAGTATTACAATGAGCAGTTCTTC.

The chain employs TRBV7-9 and TRBJ2-2; D could derive from TRBD1 or TRBD2 (5 bases each). V gave up 5 bases and J gave up 6 bases, with 22 bases separating them. Looked up from germline, CDR1 is SEHNR and CDR2 is FQNEAQ (reference sequence). The CDR3 has 17 amino acids. CDR3 nucleotide sequence: TGTGCCAGCAGCAATCCTCCGGGACCCCGAAGCGCCGGGGAGCTGTTTTTT. Translation: CASSNPPGPRSAGELFF.